This T cell receptor (beta chain) derives from a study of blood T cells in healthy people across ages. General study results and limits: Naive CD4+ cells and diversity were both higher in long-lived donors than in aged donors.

Alongside a J-beta primer mix, a sample-barcoded 5' primer served in a second PCR lasting roughly 6 to 12 cycles. A tag from a template-switch adaptor with 12 random nucleotides marked each cDNA molecule. TCRdb ran MiXCR on the 5' RACE reads and lists one entry per CDR3 protein. The sample includes roughly 700,000 distinct CDR3 sequences, about 25% seen only once; the top ten take more than 8.5%. This clonotype was picked up a small number of times. Its cognate antigen is unknown. The CDR3 totals 15 residues. Germline V gene sequence: CDR1 SGHTA, CDR2 FQGNSA. V was pared by 5 bases and J by 0 bases, with 7 bases of the junction left unmatched. Separately, the same data were catalogued under a study of T cells of mothers and their children.

This clonotype was obtained from a boy aged 10-17 years in good health. Sequences were obtained from blood. This rearrangement joins TRBV7-2 to TRBJ2-7; 7 bases map to TRBD2. CDR3 amino acids: CASSQAAGSSYEQYF. The CDR3 region has the DNA TGTGCCAGCAGCCAAGCAGCGGGAAGCTCCTACGAGCAGTACTTC.